This TCR beta chain was sequenced during a study of shared clonotypes between healthy human individuals. Study-wide results and limits: Sampling included only blood; tissue repertoires likely differ.

A word on this clone: Its antigen is undetermined.

Clones were sequenced by immunoSEQ multiplex PCR, and TCRdb holds only the in-frame ones, with some missing. The profile shows 2 million to 3 million clones, approximately 93% of them singletons. This receptor was identified in a man younger than 35 in good health. Some clones in this sample may be carry-over from other donors' samples. Sequencing was carried out using naive CD4+ T cells from PBMCs. Subset in this sample: CD45RA+ positively selected.

This CDR3 reads CASSVDRGADTQYF. CDR3 nucleotide sequence: TGTGCCAGCAGCGTGGACAGGGGGGCAGATACGCAGTATTTT. The rearrangement uses TRBV6-1 and TRBJ2-3; 10 nucleotides align to TRBD1. CDR3 length: 14 amino acids. With V trimmed by 6 bases and J by 4 bases, 4 bases remained unmatched. In germline, CDR1 is MNHNS, CDR2 SASEGT.